This is a list of T cell receptor beta chains from one sample in a study of T cells in Graves' hyperthyroidism and ophthalmopathy. TCRdb fed the multiplex PCR reads into MiXCR, producing one record per CDR3 protein. Of around 350,000 distinct CDR3 sequences detected, roughly 25% appear once; the ten largest clones hold less than 75%. The specimen was blood. The receptors stem from a man aged 45-60 years with Graves' hyperthyroidism. Both conserved end residues are part of each CDR3. A D gene is named only where the DNA matches it firmly. For some rows the clone size is stated as once, few or many, or as a class when expanded; others skip it.

clone_size	v_call	d_call	j_call	cdr3_aa	cdr3_nt
-	TRBV5-1	-	TRBJ2-1	CASSLVGGTSYNEQFF	TGCGCCAGCAGCTTGGTTGGGGGGACCTCCTACAATGAGCAGTTCTTC
-	TRBV6-1	-	TRBJ1-6	CASSDVGGFGYSPLHF	TGTGCCAGCAGTGATGTCGGGGGATTTGGATACTCACCCCTCCACTTT
few	TRBV15	TRBD2	TRBJ2-3	CATSRGTSGRSDTQYF	TGTGCCACCAGCAGGGGGACTAGCGGGAGATCAGATACGCAGTATTTT
-	TRBV19	-	TRBJ1-1	CASSIDRGTEAFF	TGTGCCAGTAGTATAGACAGGGGCACTGAAGCTTTCTTT
-	TRBV19	TRBD1	TRBJ1-2	CASSARQGASGYTF	TGTGCCAGTAGTGCACGACAGGGGGCAAGTGGCTACACCTTC
-	TRBV18	-	TRBJ1-3	CASRGTSGNTIYF	TGTGCCAGCAGGGGTACCTCTGGAAACACCATATATTTT
few	TRBV29-1	TRBD2	TRBJ2-7	CSVGTSSSYEQYF	TGCAGCGTTGGGACTAGCAGCTCCTACGAGCAGTACTTC
many	TRBV5-1	-	TRBJ2-7	CASSLGGIYEQYF	TGTGCCAGCAGCTTGGGCGGCATCTACGAGCAGTACTTC
few	TRBV12-3/TRBV12-4	-	TRBJ2-7	CASRSSRDTYEQYF	TGTGCCAGCAGATCGAGTCGGGATACGTACGAGCAGTACTTC
few	TRBV6-1	TRBD1	TRBJ2-1	CASSRDRGRNEQFF	TGTGCCAGCAGTAGGGACAGGGGGCGCAATGAGCAGTTCTTC
few	TRBV30	-	TRBJ1-6	CAWRKSRRGSPLHF	TGTGCCTGGAGAAAAAGTCGGCGGGGCTCACCCCTCCACTTT
once	TRBV14	-	TRBJ2-5	CASSQSWVGETQYF	TGTGCCAGCAGCCAATCTTGGGTGGGAGAGACCCAGTACTTC
-	TRBV7-3	TRBD1	TRBJ1-1	CASSSGQGPEAFF	TGTGCCAGCAGCTCTGGACAGGGGCCTGAAGCTTTCTTT
-	TRBV6-1	-	TRBJ1-5	CASSEPERAPSSQPQHF	TGTGCCAGCAGTGAGCCCGAAAGGGCTCCGTCATCTCAGCCCCAGCATTTT
-	TRBV12-5	-	TRBJ2-5	CASGLTGRETQYF	TGTGCTAGTGGTTTGACCGGGAGAGAGACCCAGTACTTC
-	TRBV7-2	-	TRBJ2-7	CASSFYICSARDPTRQGYEQYF	-
-	TRBV11-2	-	TRBJ1-2	CASSLGPDSNYGYTF	TGTGCCAGCAGCTTAGGGCCCGACTCTAACTATGGCTACACCTTC
-	TRBV10-3	TRBD2	TRBJ2-1	CAIRRGTGTSGYNEQFF	TGTGCCATCAGGAGGGGCACCGGGACTAGCGGTTACAATGAGCAGTTCTTC
many	TRBV3-1	-	TRBJ1-1	CASSQLQDSGVEAFF	TGTGCCAGCAGCCAGTTACAGGACTCAGGGGTGGAAGCTTTCTTT
-	TRBV20-1	-	TRBJ2-1	CSAGSVGDFSYNEQFF	TGCAGTGCTGGTTCGGTCGGGGACTTTTCCTACAATGAGCAGTTCTTC
many	TRBV12-3/TRBV12-4	-	TRBJ1-1	CASSPRGGNTEAFF	TGTGCCAGCAGCCCCCGGGGAGGGAACACTGAAGCTTTCTTT
-	TRBV5-4	-	TRBJ2-5	CASSFGVETQYF	TGTGCCAGCAGCTTCGGGGTGGAGACCCAGTACTTC
-	TRBV29-1	-	TRBJ2-1	CSVGVSYNEQFF	TGCAGCGTTGGAGTGTCCTACAATGAGCAGTTCTTC
many	TRBV5-1	-	TRBJ2-1	CASKTPRGDEQFF	TGCGCCAGCAAAACACCCAGGGGAGATGAGCAGTTCTTC